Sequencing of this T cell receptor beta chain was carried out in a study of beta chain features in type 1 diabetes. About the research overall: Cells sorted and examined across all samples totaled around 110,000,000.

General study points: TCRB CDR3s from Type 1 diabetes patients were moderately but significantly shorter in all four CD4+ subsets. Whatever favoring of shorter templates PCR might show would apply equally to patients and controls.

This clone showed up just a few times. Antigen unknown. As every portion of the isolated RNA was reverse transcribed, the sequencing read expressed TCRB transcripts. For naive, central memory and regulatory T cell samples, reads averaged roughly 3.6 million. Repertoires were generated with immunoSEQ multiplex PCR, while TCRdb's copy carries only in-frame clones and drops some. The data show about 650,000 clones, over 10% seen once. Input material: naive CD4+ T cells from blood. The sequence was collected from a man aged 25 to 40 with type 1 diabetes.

The CDR3 DNA reads TGTGCCAGCAGACTCGGGGCCGGCGGGGACTACAATGAGCAGTTCTTC. Encoded protein: CASRLGAGGDYNEQFF. This chain connects TRBV28 to TRBJ2-1, with TRBD2 as a possible D gene (6 bases). The CDR3 is made up of 16 amino acids. Per germline, CDR1 MDHEN and CDR2 SYDVKM. V lost 6 bases to trimming and J lost 3 bases, with 18 bases between them.